This T cell receptor beta chain was obtained from a study of neoadjuvant anti-PD-1 for oral cavity cancer. The assay was immunoSEQ multiplex PCR, and TCRdb's table has in-frame clones only and misses some. This table has about 16,000 clones, 55% to 75% appearing once. Source: PBMCs, taken before nivolumab (anti-PD-1) treatment. The TCR was taken from a person aged 35-79 years with oral cavity squamous cell carcinoma.

The CDR3 loop reads CASSGPRGTGSYEQYF. DNA of the CDR3: TGTGCCAGCAGTGGACCTCGGGGGACTGGGTCCTACGAGCAGTACTTC. The chain uses TRBV2 and TRBJ2-7, with D maybe TRBD2 (6 bases). This CDR3 is 16 amino acids long. Looked up from germline, CDR1 is SNHLY and CDR2 is FYNNEI. Trimming shortened V by 4 bases and J by 1 base, and 17 bases separated the two germline ends.